This TCR beta chain emerged from a study of blood T cell repertoires in COVID-19. Across the whole study: The United States, Italy and Spain supplied acute and convalescent COVID-19 samples. From T cells, B-cell-depleted T cells, or PBMCs came the material, which was cDNA or gDNA.

How the authors handled the data: Reference gene primer amplification in the assay estimated nucleated cell counts. The repertoire was sequenced with immunoSEQ multiplex PCR; TCRdb's copy has only in-frame clones and lacks some. That table is the source of V, J and clone size, and D and trimming were worked out from the DNA. The sample includes some 200,000 clones, 80% to 85% of them seen just once. With 6 bases clipped from V and 0 bases from J, the junction kept 4 bases outside the gene matches. Germline CDR1 reads MNHEY; CDR2 reads SVGAGI. CDR3 length equals 14 residues. The chain uses TRBV6-5 and TRBJ1-2, with TRBD1 matching over 7 bases. The sequencing sample was made of peripheral blood. This TCR derives from a human donor with acute or convalescent COVID-19. The donor label of this sample is uncertain. The CDR3: CASRWTGSNYGYTF. The CDR3 nucleotides are TGTGCCAGCAGATGGACAGGATCTAACTATGGCTACACCTTC.